The 10 T cell receptor beta chains below were found in one sample sequenced in a study of blood T cell repertoires in COVID-19. Sequencing used immunoSEQ multiplex PCR; TCRdb keeps in-frame clones, though not all of them. The sample has 100,000 to 150,000 clones, around 89% seen once. Sequenced: peripheral blood. The receptors derive from a man in his 70s with active or convalescent COVID-19.

V is TRBV11-2 and J is TRBJ2-2; 8 bases fit TRBD2. Germline CDR1 and CDR2: SGHAT and FQNNGV. The CDR3 has 16 residues. Losses at the gene ends were 3 bases for V and 5 bases for J; bases not matched to a gene: 8. DNA of the CDR3: TGTGCCAGCAGCTTGATTAGCGGGACGATTACCGGGGAGCTGTTTTTT. It is translated as CASSLISGTITGELFF.

V and J are TRBV28 and TRBJ2-3, with 9 bases aligning to TRBD1. This CDR3 comprises 12 residues. V dropped 4 bases and J dropped 9; count of bases not matched to a gene: 2. In germline, CDR1 is MDHEN, CDR2 SYDVKM. This CDR3 reads CASSSGTGTQYF. The CDR3 region has the DNA TGTGCCAGCAGTTCCGGGACAGGGACGCAGTATTTT.

The gene calls are TRBV25-1 and TRBJ2-1; 14 bases line up with TRBD2. Germline trimming cut 1 base from V and 5 bases from J; bases unmatched to any gene: 7. Germline CDR1 MGHDK, CDR2 SYGVNS. The CDR3 runs to 18 residues. CDR3 nucleotides: TGTGCCAGCAGTGAATCTCGACTAGCGGGGGGGAAAAACAATGAGCAGTTCTTC. Its translation: CASSESRLAGGKNNEQFF.

The CDR3 DNA sequence: TGTGCCAGCACCTGGAGAGCGGGAGGGTCCTACGAGCAGTACTTC. Translated: CASTWRAGGSYEQYF. V gene TRBV27 combines with J gene TRBJ2-7; 10 positions agree with TRBD2. Germline trimming cut 7 bases from V and 1 base from J; bases unmatched to any gene: 7. The germline V gene encodes CDR1 MNHEY and CDR2 SMNVEV (reference sequence). The CDR3 covers 15 residues.

The rearrangement uses TRBV11-3 and TRBJ2-1, with a weak D call TRBD2 (5 bases). V shed 5 bases and J shed 5 bases, with 10 bases lying between them. CDR3 size: 13 residues. Germline CDR1 reads SGHNT; CDR2 reads YENEEA. CDR3 in DNA: TGTGCCAGCAGCCATACGGGGAACAATGAGCAGTTCTTC. Encoded protein: CASSHTGNNEQFF.

The rearrangement uses TRBV7-9 and TRBJ1-2, with a tentative D call TRBD1 (5 bases). Germline CDR1 and CDR2: SEHNR and FQNEAQ (reference sequence). This CDR3 has 15 amino acids. The germline V and J ends were trimmed by 4 bases and 1 base, with 13 bases remaining between them. The CDR3 spells CASSSSGLNNYGYTF. CDR3 DNA sequence: TGTGCCAGCAGCTCCTCAGGGCTCAATAACTATGGCTACACCTTC.

V is TRBV27 and J is TRBJ1-5; D is perhaps TRBD1 (5 bases). The CDR3 contains 13 residues. The germline V gene encodes CDR1 MNHEY and CDR2 SMNVEV (reference sequence). Trimming removed 4 bases from V and 6 bases from J, with 10 bases in between. The CDR3 sequence: CASSWQGGQPQHF. CDR3 in DNA: TGTGCCAGCAGTTGGCAGGGTGGTCAGCCCCAGCATTTT.

This CDR3 is CASGDREQPQHF. As DNA, the CDR3 is TGTGCTTCGGGGGACAGAGAACAGCCCCAGCATTTT. The chain couples TRBV19 to TRBJ1-5; 7 positions match TRBD1. Germline V gives CDR1 LNHDA, CDR2 SQIVND (reference sequence). The CDR3 has 12 amino acids.

The V gene is TRBV5-5, the J gene TRBJ2-7; 7 bases align to TRBD1. Germline CDR1 is SGHKS and CDR2 is YYEKEE (reference sequence). The CDR3 spans 14 residues. V shed 1 base and J 4 bases; nucleotides not matched to a gene: 5. The CDR3 bases are TGTGCCAGCAGCTTGACACAGGGGCGTTACGAGCAGTACTTC. Protein sequence: CASSLTQGRYEQYF.

V is TRBV3-1 (or the pseudogene TRBV3-2) and J is TRBJ2-3; TRBD1 matches 12 bases. Trimming took 6 bases from V and 3 from J; bases not matched to a gene: 7. The CDR3 length is 16 residues. The V gene's germline CDR1 is LGHDT and CDR2 YNNKEL (reference sequence). Here the CDR3 reads CASRPGTGGVTDTQYF. The CDR3 DNA sequence: TGTGCCAGCAGACCTGGGACAGGGGGCGTGACAGATACGCAGTATTTT.